These 2 T cell receptor beta chains were sequenced from one sample in a study of cytomegalovirus exposure and HLA in healthy donors. The method was immunoSEQ multiplex PCR; TCRdb's version includes in-frame clones alone and lacks a portion of them. Of over 200,000 clones in the sample, around 90% were seen once. Sequencing input: PBMCs. The receptors come from a woman aged 18-29 years in good health and CMV-seropositive.

About this clone: At one end the junction does not follow the germline gene, possibly because of a read error. CDR3 sequence: CASRGGEFSYQPQHF. DNA for the CDR3: TGTGCCAGCAGGGGGGGGGAATTTAGCTATCAGCCCCAGCATTTT. The chain uses TRBV2 and TRBJ1-5, with D possibly matching TRBD1 (5 bases). Germline V gene lookup returns CDR1 SNHLY and CDR2 FYNNEI. The CDR3 runs to 15 residues.

The V gene is TRBV6-1, the J gene TRBJ1-5; D is ambiguous. V gave up 5 bases and J gave up 7 bases, with 18 bases separating them. The germline CDR1 and CDR2 sequences are MNHNS and SASEGT. The CDR3 has 15 amino acids. The CDR3 DNA sequence: TGTGCCAGCAGTCGGCTACAGCCCTGGTTGCAGCCCCAGCATTTT. It specifies CASSRLQPWLQPQHF.